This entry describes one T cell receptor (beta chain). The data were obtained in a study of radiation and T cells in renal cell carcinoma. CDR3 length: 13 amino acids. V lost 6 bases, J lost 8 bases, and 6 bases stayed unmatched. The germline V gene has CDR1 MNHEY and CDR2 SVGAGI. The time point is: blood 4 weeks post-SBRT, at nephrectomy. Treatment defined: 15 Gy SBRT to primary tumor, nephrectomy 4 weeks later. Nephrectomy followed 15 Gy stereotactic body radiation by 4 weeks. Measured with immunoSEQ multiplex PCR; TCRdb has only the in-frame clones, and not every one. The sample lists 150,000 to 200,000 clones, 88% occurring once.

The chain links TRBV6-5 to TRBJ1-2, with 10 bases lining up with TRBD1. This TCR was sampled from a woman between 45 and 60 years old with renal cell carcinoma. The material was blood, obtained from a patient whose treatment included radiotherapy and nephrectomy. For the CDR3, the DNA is TGTGCCAGCAGCCCCGGGACAGGGGCAGGCTACACCTTC. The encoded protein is CASSPGTGAGYTF.